The 11 T cell receptor beta chains below all came from one sample that was sequenced in a study of Tregs in tolerant kidney transplant recipients. Recipients received nonmyeloablative bone marrow transplants from related graft donors, with transient mixed chimerism. The method was immunoSEQ multiplex PCR; TCRdb's version includes in-frame clones alone and lacks a portion of them. The table has 75,000 to 100,000 clones, approximately 93% seen once. This material consisted of CD4+ T cells from blood (PBMCs), taken 12 months after the transplant. All receptors come from a human patient who received a combined kidney and bone marrow transplant. Some T cells may have come from the graft donor.

The V and J genes are TRBV7-2 and TRBJ2-3, with D perhaps TRBD1 (5 bases). Germline assignment: CDR1 SGHTA and CDR2 FQGNSA. V lost 5 bases and J 1 base, leaving 7 bases between the germline ends. The CDR3 has 13 residues. CDR3 sequence reads: CASSPRGTDTQYF. CDR3 coding DNA: TGTGCCAGCAGCCCCAGGGGCACAGATACGCAGTATTTT. Drawing the rest from reference TRBV7-2 and TRBJ2-3, the complete variable domain is GAGVSQSPSNKVTEKGKDVELRCDPISGHTALYWYRQSLGQGLEFLIYFQGNSAPDKSGLPSDRFSAERTGGSVSTLTIQRTQQEDSAVYLCASSPRGTDTQYFGPGTRLTVL.

This clone occurred once. The J gene is TRBJ2-7, the V gene TRBV4-1, with 13 bases fitting TRBD2. This CDR3 comprises 18 residues. The V gene's germline CDR1 is MGHRA and CDR2 YSYEKL. The ends lost 1 base at V and 1 base at J; junction bases unmatched: 7. CDR3 protein: CASSQAGLAGTRSYEQYF. The CDR3 DNA sequence: TGCGCCAGCAGCCAAGCGGGACTAGCGGGAACCCGATCCTACGAGCAGTACTTC.

This clone was detected once. The chain employs TRBV25-1 and TRBJ1-5; no firm D call. In germline, CDR1 is MGHDK, CDR2 SYGVNS. The V and J ends lost 6 bases and 4 bases respectively, with 7 bases between them. The CDR3 consists of 12 residues. CDR3 protein: CASREGNQPQHF. As DNA, the CDR3 is TGTGCCAGCAGGGAGGGTAATCAGCCCCAGCATTTT.

The chain employs TRBV6-5 and TRBJ1-1; 7 positions agree with TRBD1. The CDR3 is 16 amino acids. The germline V gene encodes CDR1 MNHEY and CDR2 SVGAGI. J gave up 4 bases and V 0 bases, and 8 bases lay outside the gene matches. The CDR3 DNA reads TGTGCCAGCAGTTACTCCTGGACAGGACGGGGCACTGAAGCTTTCTTT. It is translated as CASSYSWTGRGTEAFF.

The chain recombines TRBV7-2 with TRBJ2-1; 14 nucleotides align to TRBD2. The CDR3 covers 15 residues. Germline-derived CDR1 and CDR2 are SGHTA and FQGNSA. The V and J ends lost 5 bases and 7 bases, in that order; junction bases with no gene match: 4. In DNA, the CDR3 is TGTGCCAGCAGCCCGACTAGCGGGAGGGGGAATGAGCAGTTCTTC. Its protein is CASSPTSGRGNEQFF.

This chain links TRBV7-8 with TRBJ1-1, with 8 nucleotides matching TRBD1. The CDR3 extends over 19 amino acids. Unmatched junction bases numbered 16, after V lost 3 bases and J lost 1 base. Germline V gives CDR1 SGHVS, CDR2 FQNEAQ. As DNA, the CDR3 is TGTGCCAGCAGCTTTATAGTCCGACACACCAGGGGGCGGAACACTGAAGCTTTCTTT. Amino acids: CASSFIVRHTRGRNTEAFF.

V is TRBV2 and J is TRBJ1-2; a weak D match, TRBD1 (5 bases). The CDR3 has 13 residues. V was trimmed by 8 bases and J by 4 bases, leaving 14 bases between them. CDR1 and CDR2 from the germline V gene are SNHLY and FYNNEI. The CDR3 region has the DNA TGTGCCAGCCTCGTAGGGACTTCCTATGGCTACACCTTC. Amino acids: CASLVGTSYGYTF.

This CDR3 is CASSIYRGDRGYTF. In DNA, the CDR3 is TGTGCCAGTAGTATTTACAGGGGGGATCGTGGCTACACCTTC. The V and J genes are TRBV19 and TRBJ1-2; 8 nucleotides line up with TRBD1. Per the germline V gene, CDR1 is LNHDA and CDR2 is SQIVND (reference sequence). The CDR3 runs to 14 residues. V dropped 3 bases and J dropped 7; count of bases not matched to a gene: 7.

The chain couples TRBV25-1 to TRBJ2-1, with a possible D match to TRBD2 (6 bases). The CDR3 contains 16 residues. Per germline, CDR1 MGHDK and CDR2 SYGVNS. Trimming stripped 1 base from V and 1 base from J, with 11 bases between. The CDR3 DNA reads TGTGCCAGCAGTGAATCACCCCGGGGGTCCTACAATGAGCAGTTCTTC. Amino acid sequence: CASSESPRGSYNEQFF. The complete variable domain, with remaining parts taken from reference TRBV25-1 and TRBJ2-1, reads EADIYQTPRYLVIGTGKKITLECSQTMGHDKMYWYQQDPGMELHLIHYSYGVNSTEKGDLSSESTVSRIRTEHFPLTLESARPSHTSQYLCASSESPRGSYNEQFFGPGTRLTVL.

This rearrangement joins TRBV11-2 to TRBJ2-1; D call uncertain. The CDR3 runs 15 residues. Germline CDR1 reads SGHAT; CDR2 reads FQNNGV. V was clipped by 1 base and J by 5 bases, with 12 bases between them. Written as DNA, the CDR3 is TGTGCCAGCAGCTTAGTCTCCTTCCCCCACAATGAGCAGTTCTTC. The encoded protein is CASSLVSFPHNEQFF.

The V call is TRBV19, the J call TRBJ2-5, with 8 bases that match TRBD1. Trimming cost V 5 bases and J 4 bases; bases outside gene matches: 3. The germline V gene encodes CDR1 LNHDA and CDR2 SQIVND (reference sequence). This CDR3 is 13 amino acids long. CDR3 DNA: TGTGCCAGTAGTTTCGGGACAGGAGAGACCCAGTACTTC. Protein product: CASSFGTGETQYF. The whole variable domain, filled in from reference TRBV19 and TRBJ2-5, reads DGGITQSPKYLFRKEGQNVTLSCEQNLNHDAMYWYRQDPGQGLRLIYYSQIVNDFQKGDIAEGYSVSREKKESFPLTVTSAQKNPTAFYLCASSFGTGETQYFGPGTRLLVL.